Shown below are 27 T cell receptor beta chains from a single sample sequenced in a study of CD8 T cells in ankylosing spondylitis. TCRdb independently ran MiXCR on the 5' RACE reads; one entry per CDR3 protein. The sample lists some 350,000 distinct CDR3 sequences; under 15% were seen once. The sample was blood, either unsorted or a sorted T cell fraction (not recorded which). Receptors originate from a male donor with ankylosing spondylitis or in good health (not recorded which).

The chain carries TRBV10-3 and TRBJ2-5, with 11 bases fitting TRBD2. CDR3 length: 14 residues. The germline gives CDR1 ENHRY, CDR2 SYGVKD. V was pared by 10 bases and J by 7 bases, with 11 bases of the junction left unmatched. The CDR3 DNA reads TGTGCCACCGGAGGGACTAGCGGAGAGGGGACCCAGTACTTC. This gives the protein CATGGTSGEGTQYF.

V and J are TRBV12-3 or TRBV12-4 and TRBJ2-3; no definite D call. The CDR3 covers 14 residues. The germline V and J ends were trimmed by 4 bases and 6 bases, with 14 bases remaining between them. The CDR3 is CASSYGPSPDTQYF. DNA of the CDR3: TGTGCCAGCAGTTACGGACCTTCCCCCGATACGCAGTATTTT.

This clonotype was detected many times. This chain uses TRBV29-1 with TRBJ2-7; tentative D call: TRBD1 (5 bases). The CDR3 runs 12 residues. Germline CDR1 is SQVTM and CDR2 is ANQGSEA. Trimming took 5 bases from V and 2 from J, leaving 10 bases between them. The CDR3 bases are TGCAGCGTTTGGGGCACCACCTACGAGCAGTACTTC. Its protein is CSVWGTTYEQYF.

The chain is built from TRBV9 and TRBJ2-7; 10 bases are shared with TRBD1. This CDR3 has 16 amino acids. J lost 2 bases, V lost 4 bases, and 9 bases had no gene match. The germline CDR1 and CDR2 sequences are SGDLS and YYNGEE. As DNA, the CDR3 is TGTGCCAGCAGCCCACGGGGACAGGGGTTCCCCTACGAGCAGTACTTC. This translates into CASSPRGQGFPYEQYF. The full variable domain, rest sourced from reference TRBV9 and TRBJ2-7, is DSGVTQTPKHLITATGQRVTLRCSPRSGDLSVYWYQQSLDQGLQFLIQYYNGEERAKGNILERFSAQQFPDLHSELNLSSLELGDSALYFCASSPRGQGFPYEQYFGPGTRLTVT.

This clonotype was counted between two and nine times. The chain has TRBV4-2 and TRBJ2-3, with a tentative D call TRBD2 (7 bases). This CDR3 is built from 17 residues. Trimming stripped 2 bases from V and 1 base from J, with 16 bases between. Germline V gives CDR1 LGHNA, CDR2 YNFKEQ. CDR3 bases: TGTGCCAGCAGCCAACGACCACGGGGGGCCGGCACAGATACGCAGTATTTT. Translating gives CASSQRPRGAGTDTQYF.

This clonotype was detected ten times or more. This chain links TRBV29-1 with TRBJ2-7, with a tentative D call TRBD1 (5 bases). The germline V and J ends were trimmed by 4 bases and 6 bases, with 10 bases remaining between them. The CDR3 runs to 11 residues. The V gene's germline CDR1 is SQVTM and CDR2 ANQGSEA. In nucleotides, the CDR3 is TGCAGCGTTGGTGACACAGGCGAGCAGTACTTC. Protein sequence: CSVGDTGEQYF.

This clonotype was counted many times. The chain recombines TRBV5-1 with TRBJ2-3; either TRBD1 or TRBD2 may fit D (5 bases each). V lost 4 bases to trimming and J lost 7 bases, with 16 bases between them. Germline lookup yields CDR1 SGHRS and CDR2 YFSETQ. CDR3 length: 14 amino acids. The CDR3 coding sequence is TGCGCCAGCAGCGAGGACGGGACGCCGAATACGCAGTATTTT. It codes for CASSEDGTPNTQYF.

This clonotype was observed a few times. The rearrangement links TRBV20-1 to TRBJ2-7; TRBD2 matches 7 bases. After removal of 3 bases from V and 5 bases from J, the junction contained 16 bases not matched to a gene. Germline CDR1 and CDR2: DFQATT and SNEGSKA (reference sequence). The CDR3 is made up of 16 amino acids. CDR3 in amino acids: CSARPAMAGVSNEQYF. The CDR3 region has the DNA TGCAGTGCTAGGCCCGCTATGGCGGGGGTGTCGAACGAGCAGTACTTC.

This clonotype was seen at least ten times. The chain uses TRBV12-3 or TRBV12-4 and TRBJ2-5; 8 bases map to TRBD1. J gave up 5 bases and V 5 bases, and 7 bases lay outside the gene matches. The CDR3 is made up of 14 amino acids. The DNA for the CDR3 is TGTGCCAGCAGTCCCAGGGGGCCAAGGGAGACCCAGTACTTC. Translation gives CASSPRGPRETQYF.

The chain combines TRBV7-6 with TRBJ2-1; D is ambiguous. Germline V CDR1 and CDR2: SGHVS, FNYEAQ. The CDR3 has 11 residues. Trimming cost V 2 bases and J 11 bases, with 7 bases left between them. Here the CDR3 DNA reads TGTGCCAGCAGCTTATCGGTGAAGCAGTTCTTC. It yields the protein CASSLSVKQFF.

J is TRBJ2-5 and V is TRBV29-1; perhaps TRBD1 as D (6 bases). Trimming cost V 3 bases and J 4 bases, with 15 bases left between them. This CDR3 contains 14 residues. CDR1 is SQVTM, CDR2 ANQGSEA, per germline. DNA for the CDR3: TGCAGCGTTGATGATTGGCAGGGGAGAGAGACCCAGTACTTC. The encoded protein is CSVDDWQGRETQYF.

This clonotype was found a few times. V gene TRBV12-3 or TRBV12-4 combines with J gene TRBJ1-6, with D uncertain. Between the trimmed V and J ends, which lost 0 bases and 10 bases, there was a span of 19 bases. The CDR3 runs 17 residues. The DNA for the CDR3 is TGTGCCAGCAGTTTAGCGGATAACCGGGGTTTACGGTCACCCCTCCACTTT. This translates into CASSLADNRGLRSPLHF.

The table lists this clonotype with many counts. The chain is built from TRBV10-3 and TRBJ2-3, with D unclear. V was clipped by 3 bases and J by 2 bases, with 12 bases between them. The CDR3 has 15 residues. Germline V gene data show CDR1 as ENHRY and CDR2 as SYGVKD. CDR3 nucleotide sequence: TGTGCCATCAGTGACGTCAGGCAATCCACAGATACGCAGTATTTT. Its protein product is CAISDVRQSTDTQYF.

This clonotype was detected a few times. The chain employs TRBV5-1 and TRBJ1-1; D not certain. The CDR3 is 14 residues long. Trimming left V 0 bases short and J 6 bases short, with 12 bases between. The germline V gene has CDR1 SGHRS and CDR2 YFSETQ. The CDR3 bases are TGCGCCAGCAGCTTGGGCACCCTGATCGCTGAAGCTTTCTTT. It yields the protein CASSLGTLIAEAFF.

V is TRBV20-1 and J is TRBJ2-7; D is undetermined. V lost 0 bases, J lost 5 bases, and 20 bases lay in between. This CDR3 contains 16 residues. The germline V gene encodes CDR1 DFQATT and CDR2 SNEGSKA (reference sequence). CDR3 loop: CSARDRRDPGRDEQYF. DNA for the CDR3: TGCAGTGCTAGAGATCGTCGAGACCCCGGCCGGGACGAGCAGTACTTC.

This clonotype was detected a few times. V is TRBV4-2 and J is TRBJ2-1; D not resolved. Deletions cut 1 base from V and 8 bases from J, with 9 bases between. Germline CDR1 LGHNA, CDR2 YNFKEQ. CDR3 length: 13 residues. The CDR3 nucleotides read TGTGCCAGCAGCCAAGGTCCTAGTTATGAGCAGTTCTTC. As protein: CASSQGPSYEQFF.

The CDR3 is CASSLNSGGIYNEQFF. CDR3 DNA: TGCGCCAGCAGCTTGAATAGCGGGGGTATTTACAATGAGCAGTTCTTC. The chain links TRBV5-1 to TRBJ2-1, with 9 bases identical to TRBD2. From germline, CDR1 is SGHRS and CDR2 YFSETQ. The CDR3 is made up of 16 amino acids. V lost 1 base to trimming and J lost 4 bases; unmatched junction nucleotides: 6.

This clonotype appeared a few times. A single base separates this from a much larger clone, so it may be a read error. This chain links TRBV5-1 with TRBJ2-7, with D perhaps matching TRBD1 or TRBD2 (5 bases each). The CDR3 sequence is 13 residues long. The germline V gene encodes CDR1 SGHRS and CDR2 YFSETQ. The V gene lost 1 base and the J gene lost 2 bases, with 7 bases spanning the gap. The CDR3 sequence: CASSLWGTYEQYF. CDR3 DNA sequence: TGCGCCAGCAGCTTGTGGGGGACCTACGAGCAGTACTTC.

This clonotype was counted many times. The V and J genes are TRBV12-3 or TRBV12-4 and TRBJ1-1; a weak D match, TRBD1 (6 bases). V was trimmed by 2 bases and J by 10 bases, leaving 20 bases between them. This CDR3 is 15 amino acids long. CDR3 DNA sequence: TGTGCCAGCAGTTTAAGCCGGCAGGGGCCTCGGGGAGCTTTCTTT. It is translated as CASSLSRQGPRGAFF.

This clonotype was detected only a few times. The V call is TRBV9, the J call TRBJ2-1; possible D gene TRBD2, 6 bases. Germline V gene lookup returns CDR1 SGDLS and CDR2 YYNGEE. The CDR3 is made up of 17 amino acids. The V end lost 0 bases, the J end lost 6 bases, and 19 bases lay between the germline ends. CDR3 residues: CASSVAFGGGPSNEQFF. DNA of the CDR3: TGTGCCAGCAGCGTAGCTTTCGGGGGAGGTCCGTCCAATGAGCAGTTCTTC. The whole variable domain, filled in from reference TRBV9 and TRBJ2-1, reads DSGVTQTPKHLITATGQRVTLRCSPRSGDLSVYWYQQSLDQGLQFLIQYYNGEERAKGNILERFSAQQFPDLHSELNLSSLELGDSALYFCASSVAFGGGPSNEQFFGPGTRLTVL.

The rearrangement links TRBV5-1 to TRBJ2-1; D not resolved. CDR1 and CDR2 from the germline V gene are SGHRS and YFSETQ. This CDR3 is 14 amino acids long. With 1 base removed from V and 9 bases from J, the gap between germline ends came to 14 bases. The chain's CDR3 is CASSLTDPWSEQFF. The CDR3 DNA is TGCGCCAGCAGCTTGACAGATCCCTGGAGTGAGCAGTTCTTC.

The chain is built from TRBV7-2 and TRBJ2-7; 11 bases align to TRBD2. V dropped 5 bases and J dropped 0; count of bases not matched to a gene: 9. CDR1 and CDR2 (germline): SGHTA, FQGNSA. The CDR3 extends over 17 amino acids. CDR3 DNA: TGTGCCAGCAGCCTCTTAGCGGGGGGGGATAGCTCCTACGAGCAGTACTTC. This translates into CASSLLAGGDSSYEQYF. The whole variable domain, remainder taken from reference TRBV7-2 and TRBJ2-7, is GAGVSQSPSNKVTEKGKDVELRCDPISGHTALYWYRQSLGQGLEFLIYFQGNSAPDKSGLPSDRFSAERTGGSVSTLTIQRTQQEDSAVYLCASSLLAGGDSSYEQYFGPGTRLTVT.

This clonotype has only a few counts. The chain combines TRBV15 with TRBJ1-5; D ambiguous. CDR1 is LNHNV and CDR2 is YYDKDF in the germline V gene (reference sequence). Between the trimmed V and J ends, which lost 1 base and 4 bases, there was a span of 5 bases. CDR3 size: 13 residues. The CDR3 sequence is CATSRGVNQPQHF. CDR3 coding DNA: TGTGCCACCAGCAGAGGGGTGAATCAGCCCCAGCATTTT.

Here the CDR3 DNA reads TGTGCCAGCTTTCGGGGACCCTCTGGAAACACCATATATTTT. It translates to CASFRGPSGNTIYF. The chain links TRBV6-1 to TRBJ1-3; D may be TRBD1 (5 bases). Trimming took off 8 bases at V and 0 bases at J, with 11 bases between the two ends. This CDR3 comprises 14 residues. Germline assignment: CDR1 MNHNS and CDR2 SASEGT.

This clonotype was seen more than once but under ten times. The V gene is TRBV3-1, the J gene TRBJ1-6; possibly TRBD1 for D (5 bases). Trimming left V 5 bases short and J 7 bases short, with 12 bases between. CDR3 size: 14 residues. CDR1 LGHDT and CDR2 YNNKEL come from the germline V gene (reference sequence). The CDR3 protein is CASSVRGSNSPLHF. CDR3 DNA sequence: TGTGCCAGCAGCGTTAGGGGTTCAAATTCACCCCTCCACTTT.

This sequence joins TRBV15 and TRBJ2-7; no firm D call. Trimming took 3 bases from V and 6 from J, leaving 12 bases between them. The CDR3 is 13 amino acids. Germline V gene sequence: CDR1 LNHNV, CDR2 YYDKDF (reference sequence). The CDR3 DNA reads TGTGCCACCAGCAGCCTGTCTTTCCTCGAGCAGTACTTC. Translating it yields CATSSLSFLEQYF.

The CDR3 DNA follows: TGCGCCAGCAGCCAACTGCCGGGACAGGTTTCCCCAACCTACGAGCAGTACTTC. It translates to CASSQLPGQVSPTYEQYF. This sequence joins TRBV4-1 and TRBJ2-7; 8 bases map to TRBD1. Germline values: CDR1 MGHRA, CDR2 YSYEKL. This CDR3 is built from 18 residues. The V gene end was trimmed by 2 bases and the J gene end by 2 bases; junction bases not matched to a gene: 14.